This T cell receptor beta chain was documented in a study of CD8 T cells in seronegative destructive rheumatoid arthritis (TCRdb year 2020). Study-level background: At the time of sampling, biological drugs were being given to most of the eight CND-RA patients. Peripheral CD8+ TCRbeta repertoires of CCP-negative destructive rheumatoid arthritis (CND-RA) patients were compared with newly diagnosed seropositive RA, seronegative RA and healthy controls. Rather than undergoing new sequencing, the seropositive RA, seronegative RA and healthy control comparison cohorts were drawn from an earlier published TCRbeta dataset.

This clone occurred once. The antigen this receptor binds is unknown. No base quality values were provided; no much bigger clone lies one nucleotide off. Here is what the overall study found, with its caveats: The small size of the CND-RA cohort was acknowledged as a study limitation. After adjustment for age, less diverse and more clonal CD8+ TCRbeta repertoires appeared to be present in CND-RA patients than in other RA subtypes. Because no diagnostic samples were available, the TCR repertoire differences may partly reflect poor disease control over the years rather than being present at onset. More CMV-reactive and fewer influenza A-reactive CD8+ TCRbeta sequences were observed in CND-RA repertoires than in controls and other RA subtypes. Across the 95,000 to 150,000 clonotypes tested, no public clonotype enrichment was retained after Benjamini-Hochberg correction. A distinct set of enriched public clonotypes appeared to be carried by CND-RA patients, and this finding was interpreted by the authors as support for a separate disease subset.

The CND-RA patients tested negative on the clinical CCP2 antibody test, and joint destruction in these patients kept progressing despite active therapy. Every CND-RA patient showed typical joint destruction in the wrists and ankles and had failed conventional anti-rheumatic therapy. CND-RA patients were sampled after long disease histories, spanning decades in several cases, rather than at diagnosis. Around 50 millilitres of EDTA-anticoagulated peripheral blood were drawn from each patient. Density gradient separation with Ficoll-Paque PLUS was used to isolate peripheral blood mononuclear cells. Using AutoMACS magnetic bead positive selection, CD8+ cells were isolated from either fresh or cryopreserved PBMCs, and flow cytometry was used to check purity. Genomic DNA was extracted using Nucleospin Tissue or Tissue XS kits and then quantified on a Qubit 2.0 fluorometer. TCRbeta sequencing used genomic DNA from CD8+ cells, following the manufacturer's instructions. The immunoSEQ assay was used for TCRbeta sequencing, which was carried out at a genomics technology centre in Finland. In the paper's pipeline: Clonotype tables from the immunoSEQ preprocessing pipeline were converted to VDJtools format, and non-productive clonotypes were removed. Samples with fewer than 10,000 reads were excluded, the remaining samples were subsampled to 10,000 reads, and most of the eight CND-RA samples were retained. Using the VDJtools CalcDiversityStats function on data subsampled to 10,000 reads, the Shannon-Wiener, Simpson and clonality indices were calculated. To infer antigen specificity, non-singleton TCRbeta clonotypes were hard-matched against VDJdb, meaning no mismatches were allowed. CDR3 sequences that differed by one amino acid (Hamming distance 1) were grouped together into clusters with potentially shared antigen targets. Public clonotypes were tested for group enrichment with one-sided Fisher's exact tests after resampling groups to six samples, repeated ten times. TCRdb took this table from immuneACCESS and kept in-frame rearrangements with V and J called. Such tables lack part of the clones; where checked against another copy, unresolved V genes explain under half of the gap, and the rest is unexplained. V and J calls and clone size follow that table, whereas D and trimming were derived from the DNA. In this sample the table shows 10,000 to 15,000 clones, roughly four fifths of which occur a single time. The ten largest account for over 25% of the sample.

The CDR3 runs 15 amino acids, cysteine and phenylalanine included. Only CDR3 DNA remains: 45 bases, in frame from the first base. CDR1 and CDR2, looked up from the germline V gene, are SGDLS and YYNGEE. V trim: 3 bases; J trim: 3 bases; unmatched bases: 4. This sequence was found in a woman aged 30-55 years with seronegative destructive rheumatoid arthritis. The chain employs TRBV9 and TRBJ2-1, with 9 middle bases fitting TRBD2. Sequencing was carried out using CD8+ T cells from blood. This receptor carries the CDR3 CASSGQRGVYNEQFF. The nucleotide sequence reads TGTGCCAGCAGCGGGCAGCGGGGGGTCTACAATGAGCAGTTCTTC.